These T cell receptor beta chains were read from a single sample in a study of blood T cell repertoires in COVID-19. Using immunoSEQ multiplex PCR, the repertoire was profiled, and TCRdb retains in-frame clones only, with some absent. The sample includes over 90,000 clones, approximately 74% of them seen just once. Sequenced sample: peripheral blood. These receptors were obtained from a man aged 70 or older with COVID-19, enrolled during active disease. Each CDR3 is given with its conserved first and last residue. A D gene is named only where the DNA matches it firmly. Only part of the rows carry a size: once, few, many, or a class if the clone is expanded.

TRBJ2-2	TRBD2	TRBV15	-	TGCGCCACCTCTAAAGAAGCGGGGTCGAACACCGGGGAGCTGTTTTTT	CATSKEAGSNTGELFF
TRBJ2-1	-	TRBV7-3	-	TGTGCCAGCAGCCCCCAGCCGGGAATCACCTACAATGAGCAGTTCTTC	CASSPQPGITYNEQFF
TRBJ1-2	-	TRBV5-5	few	TGTGCCAGCAGCTTTAGGGACACTCACTATGGCTACACCTTC	CASSFRDTHYGYTF
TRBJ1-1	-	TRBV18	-	TGTGCCAGCTCACCGGCCAGGATGAACACTGAAGCTTTCTTT	CASSPARMNTEAFF
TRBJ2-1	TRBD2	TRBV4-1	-	TGCGCCAGCAGCCTTAGCGGGAGGGCCCATGAGCAGTTCTTC	CASSLSGRAHEQFF
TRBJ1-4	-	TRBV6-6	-	TGTGCCAGCAGGGCCGGGGGGCAGGGTGAAAAACTGTTTTTT	CASRAGGQGEKLFF
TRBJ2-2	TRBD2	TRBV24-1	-	TGTGCCACCGCCCGGACTAGCGGGACCGGGGAGCTGTTTTTT	CATARTSGTGELFF
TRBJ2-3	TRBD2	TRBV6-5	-	TGTGCCAGCAGTTACGGGACTAGCGGGAACACAGATACGCAGTATTTT	CASSYGTSGNTDTQYF
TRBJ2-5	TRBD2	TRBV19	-	TGTGCCAGTAGTAGCGGACTAGCGGAGCAAGAGACCCAGTACTTC	CASSSGLAEQETQYF
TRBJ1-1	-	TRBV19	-	TGTGCCAGTAGTATTAGAGGAGACACTGAAGCTTTCTTT	CASSIRGDTEAFF
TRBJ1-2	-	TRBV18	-	TGTGCCAGCTCACCACCCCCTCCCGGTGGCTACACCTTC	CASSPPPPGGYTF
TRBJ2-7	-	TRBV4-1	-	TGCGCCAGCAGCCAAGGCCCCCCCGGGACACTTCAATACGAGCAGTACTTC	CASSQGPPGTLQYEQYF
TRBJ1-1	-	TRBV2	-	TGTGCCAGCAGTTCTACAGGTTGGACTGAAGCTTTCTTT	CASSSTGWTEAFF
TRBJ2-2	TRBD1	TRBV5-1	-	TGCGCCACGGGCCTACAGGGGGAAACCGGGGAGCTGTTTTTT	CATGLQGETGELFF
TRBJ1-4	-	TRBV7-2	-	TGTGCCAGCAGCCTCAACACAGCAACTAATGAAAAACTGTTTTTT	CASSLNTATNEKLFF
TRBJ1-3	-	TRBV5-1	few	TGCGCCAGCAGCCCTCTACCAATTACTACTGGAAACACCATATATTTT	CASSPLPITTGNTIYF
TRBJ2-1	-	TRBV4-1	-	TGCGCCAGCAGCACACCAAACGCGGCGGGGCAGTTCTTC	CASSTPNAAGQFF
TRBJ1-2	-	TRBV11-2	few	TGTGCCAGCAGCTTAGTAGACAGAGGCTATGGCTACACCTTC	CASSLVDRGYGYTF
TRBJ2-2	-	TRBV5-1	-	TGCGCCAGCAGCTTGGGACAAGTCTCCACCGGGGAGCTGTTTTTT	CASSLGQVSTGELFF
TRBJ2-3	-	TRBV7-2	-	TGTGCCAGCAGCAGATCTAAGCCTACTACCGCGGATACGCAGTATTTT	CASSRSKPTTADTQYF
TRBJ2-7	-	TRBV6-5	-	TGTGCCAGCAGTTACACGGCGGGCTACGAGCAGTACTTC	CASSYTAGYEQYF
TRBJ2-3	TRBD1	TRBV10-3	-	TGTGCCATCACCGAGGGGACAGGGGTCGTCACAGATACGCAGTATTTT	CAITEGTGVVTDTQYF
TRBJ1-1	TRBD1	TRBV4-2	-	TGTGCCAGCAGCCACCTGACAGGGGTTGGGAACACTGAAGCTTTCTTT	CASSHLTGVGNTEAFF
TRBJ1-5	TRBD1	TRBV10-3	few	TGTGCCATCAGTGAGGGGGACAGGGTCGGGCCCCAGCATTTT	CAISEGDRVGPQHF
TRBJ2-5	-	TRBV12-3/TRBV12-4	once	TGTGCCAGCAGTTTAGACAGGACCGGGACCCAGTACTTC	CASSLDRTGTQYF
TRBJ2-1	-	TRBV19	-	TGTGCCAGTAGTATTCGGGGGATTTCCTACAATGAGCAGTTCTTC	CASSIRGISYNEQFF
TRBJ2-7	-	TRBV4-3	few	TGCGCCAGCAGCCAGTCCGGGAGCTCCTACGAGCAGTACTTC	CASSQSGSSYEQYF
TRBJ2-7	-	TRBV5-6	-	TGTGCCAGCAGCGCCTCCGGGACAAAGCTCTACGAGCAGTACTTC	CASSASGTKLYEQYF
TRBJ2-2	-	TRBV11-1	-	TGTGCCAGCAGCTTAGTAAACACCGGGGAGCTGTTTTTT	CASSLVNTGELFF
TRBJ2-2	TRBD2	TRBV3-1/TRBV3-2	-	TGTGCCAGCAGCCAAGTTCGTCTAGCGGGGACGAACACCGGGGAGCTGTTTTTT	CASSQVRLAGTNTGELFF
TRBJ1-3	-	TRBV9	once	TGTGCCAGCAGCGTAGGGGTCGGGGGAAGGGCTGGAAACACCATATATTTT	CASSVGVGGRAGNTIYF
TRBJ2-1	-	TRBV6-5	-	TGTGCCAGCAACCACCCTGGCACCGACAATGAGCAGTTCTTC	CASNHPGTDNEQFF
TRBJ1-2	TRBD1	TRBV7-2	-	TGTGCCAGCAGCTCCAGGGGGCTGGGCGGCTACACCTTC	CASSSRGLGGYTF
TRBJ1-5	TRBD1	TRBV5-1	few	TGCGCCAGCAGCCCCGTGACAGGGGCCGATCAGCCCCAGCATTTT	CASSPVTGADQPQHF
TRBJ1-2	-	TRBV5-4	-	TGTGCCAGCAGCCCCTCCCGGGGGGGAACTAACTATGGCTACACCTTC	CASSPSRGGTNYGYTF
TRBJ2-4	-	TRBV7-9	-	TGTGCCAGCAGCTTAGCCGGGTACATTCAGTACTTC	CASSLAGYIQYF
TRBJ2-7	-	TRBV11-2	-	TGTGCCAGCAGCTCACTCCGTGCAGGCTACGAGCAGTACTTC	CASSSLRAGYEQYF
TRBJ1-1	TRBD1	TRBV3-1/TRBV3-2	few	TGTGCCAGCAGCCAAGCCGCAACAGGGGGCCGGGGAGCTTTCTTT	CASSQAATGGRGAFF
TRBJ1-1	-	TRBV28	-	TGTGCCAGCAGTTTACTTGAGGCAGGGATGAACACTGAAGCTTTCTTT	CASSLLEAGMNTEAFF
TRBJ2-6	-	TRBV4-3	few	TGCGCCAGCAGCCAAGATACTCAGGTTCGCGCTGGGGCCAACGTCCTGACTTTC	CASSQDTQVRAGANVLTF
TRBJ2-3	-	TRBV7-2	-	TGTGCCAGCAGCTTAGGACACCGCACAGATACGCAGTATTTT	CASSLGHRTDTQYF
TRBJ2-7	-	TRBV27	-	TGTGCCAGCAGTTTGGCTAGTAAGTTTTCTAACTACGAGCAGTACTTC	CASSLASKFSNYEQYF
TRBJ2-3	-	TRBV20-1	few	TGCAGTGCTAGAGAGGCGGGAACGCAGTATTTT	CSAREAGTQYF
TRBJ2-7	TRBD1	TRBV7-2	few	TGTGCCAGCAGCCAACGGGACAGGGGGGTCACAGTTCGGTACTTC	CASSQRDRGVTVRYF
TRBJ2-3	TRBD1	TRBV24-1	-	TGTGCCACCAGTGGACCCAGGGGGCTCCCAGATACGCAGTATTTT	CATSGPRGLPDTQYF
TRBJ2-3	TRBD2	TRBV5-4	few	TGTGCCAGCAGCTTGGTTAGCGGGATAAGCACAGATACGCAGTATTTT	CASSLVSGISTDTQYF
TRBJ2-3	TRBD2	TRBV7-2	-	TGTGCCAGCAGCTTAGGCTCCGCGGGAGCGGATACGCAGTATTTT	CASSLGSAGADTQYF
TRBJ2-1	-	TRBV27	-	TGTGCCAGCAGTTTAAAGGGAGCTGTTTTCAATGAGCAGTTCTTC	CASSLKGAVFNEQFF
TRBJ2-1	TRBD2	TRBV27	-	TGTGCCAGCAGTGCCGGGACTAGCGGCAGAAACTACAATGAGCAGTTCTTC	CASSAGTSGRNYNEQFF
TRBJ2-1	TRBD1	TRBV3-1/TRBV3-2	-	TGTGCCAGCAGCCCGCGGACAGGGCTAACTACCTACAATGAGCAGTTCTTC	CASSPRTGLTTYNEQFF
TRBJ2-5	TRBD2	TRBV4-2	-	TGTGCCAGCAGCCAAGGACTAGCGGGAGGGGACCAAGAGACCCAGTACTTC	CASSQGLAGGDQETQYF
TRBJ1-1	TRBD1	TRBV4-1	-	TGCGCCAGCAGCAACAAACAGGGGCGCGCAAACCTTCCTGAAGCTTTCTTT	CASSNKQGRANLPEAFF
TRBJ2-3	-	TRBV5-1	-	TGCGCCAGCAGCTTGGCCCAATCAGGGGCAGATACGCAGTATTTT	CASSLAQSGADTQYF
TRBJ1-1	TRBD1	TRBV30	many	TGTGCCTGGAGTGTAGACAGGGGGCTTGAAGCTTTCTTT	CAWSVDRGLEAFF
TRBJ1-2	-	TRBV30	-	TGTGCCTGGAGTGTACTACGGTCTAACTATGGCTACACCTTC	CAWSVLRSNYGYTF
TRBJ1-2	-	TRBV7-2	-	TGTGCCAGCAGCGTCCAACCGGGGGTTCTCTCTGGCTACACCTTC	CASSVQPGVLSGYTF
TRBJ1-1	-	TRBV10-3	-	TGTGCCATCAGTGACGGCGGTCTGCCTCTGGGTTTCTTT	CAISDGGLPLGFF
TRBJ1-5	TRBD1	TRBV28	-	TGTGCCAGCAACGTTCCCGGGACAGGGGGTCAGCCCCAGCATTTT	CASNVPGTGGQPQHF
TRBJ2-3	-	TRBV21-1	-	TGTGCCAGCAGCAGTCGGAGAGGGGGCACTTTAGCGGGAGCACCAGATACGCAGTATTTT	CASSSRRGGTLAGAPDTQYF